These 12 T cell receptor beta chains were sequenced from one sample in a study of radiotherapy plus CTLA-4 blockade in lung cancer. Clones were sequenced by immunoSEQ multiplex PCR, and TCRdb holds only the in-frame ones, with some missing. This repertoire shows 40,000 to 55,000 clones, 86% found once; its top ten account for around 17%. The source material was peripheral blood, sampled from a patient treated with radiotherapy plus ipilimumab. These TCRs come from a human donor with non-small cell lung cancer that progressed on radiotherapy plus ipilimumab. Some clones in this sample may be carry-over from other donors' samples.

This chain joins TRBV28 and TRBJ1-2; D ambiguous. The germline gives CDR1 MDHEN, CDR2 SYDVKM. With 1 base removed from V and 4 bases from J, the gap between germline ends came to 13 bases. The CDR3 has 15 amino acids. The CDR3 is CASSLYREGAYGYTF. The DNA for the CDR3 is TGTGCCAGCAGTTTATATCGGGAGGGAGCCTATGGCTACACCTTC.

The chain couples TRBV25-1 to TRBJ2-1; D unclear. This CDR3 spans 16 amino acids. The germline V gene encodes CDR1 MGHDK and CDR2 SYGVNS. Trimming took 1 base from V and 10 from J, leaving 20 bases between them. The CDR3 DNA reads as TGTGCCAGCAGTGAATCCCTTGGATTAGGCGGCCTGGAGCAGTTCTTC. It encodes CASSESLGLGGLEQFF.

This sequence joins TRBV6-5 and TRBJ2-3; 10 bases line up with TRBD2. The germline V gene encodes CDR1 MNHEY and CDR2 SVGAGI. The CDR3 is 16 residues long. Trimming took 2 bases from V and 3 from J; bases not matched to a gene: 5. The CDR3 DNA is TGTGCCAGCAGTTACCAACCTAGCGGGAGAACAGATACGCAGTATTTT. Residues: CASSYQPSGRTDTQYF.

The chain uses TRBV7-9 and TRBJ2-1, with a possible D match to TRBD2 (6 bases). The CDR3 has 14 amino acids. The V end lost 5 bases, the J end lost 8 bases, and 16 bases lay between the germline ends. The germline CDR1 and CDR2 sequences are SEHNR and FQNEAQ (reference sequence). This CDR3 reads CASSTRDSTDEQFF. The CDR3 DNA sequence: TGTGCCAGCAGCACCCGGGACTCCACGGATGAGCAGTTCTTC.

The genes are TRBV6-5 and TRBJ2-2, with a possible D match to TRBD2 (5 bases). V gave up 2 bases and J gave up 1 base, with 8 bases separating them. Germline V lookup: CDR1 MNHEY, CDR2 SVGAGI. The CDR3 has 15 amino acids. CDR3 loop: CASSYTEVNTGELFF. The CDR3 nucleotides are TGTGCCAGCAGTTACACGGAGGTGAACACCGGGGAGCTGTTTTTT.

This chain joins TRBV27 and TRBJ2-1; D is ambiguous. Germline CDR1 is MNHEY and CDR2 is SMNVEV (reference sequence). V gave up 2 bases and J gave up 4 bases, with 15 bases separating them. The CDR3 runs to 16 residues. CDR3 nucleotide sequence: TGTGCCAGCAGTTTAACAGTGGTAAACCTTTACAATGAGCAGTTCTTC. This gives the protein CASSLTVVNLYNEQFF.

This sequence joins TRBV29-1 and TRBJ2-1; D may be TRBD1 (6 bases). The CDR3 runs 13 residues. Germline CDR1 and CDR2: SQVTM and ANQGSEA. Trimming left V 3 bases short and J 9 bases short, with 15 bases between. CDR3 sequence (DNA): TGCAGCGTTGATTTATGGCAGGGGACTGAGCAGTTCTTC. It encodes CSVDLWQGTEQFF.

This clone was observed once. The rearrangement joins TRBV4-1 to TRBJ2-6; 7 bases fit TRBD1. J lost 0 bases, V lost 3 bases, and 5 bases had no gene match. In germline, CDR1 is MGHRA, CDR2 YSYEKL. The CDR3 sequence is 17 residues long. The CDR3 loop reads CASSQWTGDSGANVLTF. In DNA, the CDR3 is TGCGCCAGCAGCCAGTGGACAGGAGACTCTGGGGCCAACGTCCTGACTTTC.

The chain carries TRBV9 and TRBJ2-2; 10 bases agree with TRBD2. CDR3 length: 16 amino acids. Germline-derived CDR1 and CDR2 are SGDLS and YYNGEE. V lost 4 bases, J lost 4 bases, and 7 bases stayed unmatched. DNA of the CDR3: TGTGCCAGCAGCTTAAGCGGGAGGGCGATCACCGGGGAGCTGTTTTTT. Translation: CASSLSGRAITGELFF.

This clone has a handful of counts. The rearrangement joins TRBV30 to TRBJ2-7; D is ambiguous. Trimming took 8 bases from V and 0 from J, leaving 17 bases between them. The CDR3 is 14 amino acids. CDR1 GTSNPN and CDR2 SVGIG come from the germline V gene (reference sequence). DNA of the CDR3: TGTGCCGGTAGGAGCGACGTTCGCTCCTACGAGCAGTACTTC. Amino acids: CAGRSDVRSYEQYF.

The chain is built from TRBV19 and TRBJ2-1, with D possibly TRBD1 on 5 matching bases. This CDR3 is built from 13 residues. V lost 3 bases to trimming and J lost 6 bases, with 9 bases between them. CDR1 LNHDA and CDR2 SQIVND come from the germline V gene (reference sequence). CDR3 residues: CASSITRVNEQFF. DNA for the CDR3: TGTGCCAGTAGTATTACCAGGGTCAATGAGCAGTTCTTC.

This clone has a single count. The chain combines TRBV9 with TRBJ1-3; 9 bases line up with TRBD1. Germline V gene data show CDR1 as SGDLS and CDR2 as YYNGEE. The CDR3 extends over 16 amino acids. The V segment lost 4 bases and the J segment 2 bases; nucleotides outside the gene matches: 7. The DNA of the CDR3 is TGTGCCAGCAGCACCGGGACAGGGAGCGCTGGAAACACCATATATTTT. It encodes CASSTGTGSAGNTIYF.